The present entry profiles one T cell receptor (beta chain) with its context. V lost 5 bases to trimming and J lost 5 bases, with 21 bases between them. CDR1 is MGHRA, CDR2 YSYEKL, per germline. The CDR3 runs to 17 residues. This entry comes from a study of shared clonotypes between healthy human individuals. Study as a whole: A couple of women and a few men aged 18 to 49 made up the donors.

Unsorted samples, those not sorted, used approximately 100 million PBMCs for genomic DNA. What was sequenced on ten immunoSEQ deep assay plates was unsorted PBMC DNA. Original data processing: Owing to the provision of junction-only sequences devoid of quality scores by immunoSEQ, filtering differed. This table comes from immunoSEQ multiplex PCR, and its TCRdb copy is limited to in-frame clones, with some not included. V, J and clone size derive from that table, while D and trimming were established from the DNA sequence. The repertoire holds 450,000 to 600,000 clones, with roughly 78% as singletons.

This clonotype originated in a woman aged 35 to 49 in good health. Some clones in this sample may be carry-over from other donors' samples. V is TRBV4-1 and J is TRBJ1-4; D remains unclear. The sequencing sample was made of PBMCs. The CDR3 DNA reads as TGCGCCAGCAGCACCCGCTCGGCTGCCCGATTAAATGAAAAACTGTTTTTT. Translated: CASSTRSAARLNEKLFF.